These T cell receptor beta chains were read from a single sample in a study of cytomegalovirus exposure and HLA in healthy donors. Here immunoSEQ multiplex PCR was the method, and the copy in TCRdb shows in-frame clones only, minus some. The data hold about 130,000 clones, with less than 85% observed a single time. The sequencing input was PBMCs. These receptors all come from a male donor in good health and CMV-seronegative. Both conserved end residues are part of each CDR3. Each record gives: clone size, V gene, CDR3 length, D gene, J gene, CDR3 protein, CDR3 DNA. The D gene is left open where the match is weak. Clone sizes are given selectively: once, few, many, or a class where the clone is expanded.

>NA|TRBV6-5|15|NA|TRBJ2-5
CASSYSLARRGTQYF
TGTGCCAGCAGTTACTCACTGGCCCGCCGCGGGACCCAGTACTTC
>once|TRBV6-5|14|NA|TRBJ1-3
CASSYRGEGNTIYF
TGTGCCAGCAGTTACAGGGGTGAGGGAAACACCATATATTTT
>NA|TRBV6-6|14|TRBD1|TRBJ2-7
CASNDRGQGYEQYF
TGTGCCAGCAATGACAGGGGGCAAGGCTACGAGCAGTACTTC
>few|TRBV7-9|14|TRBD1|TRBJ1-2
CASSATGTGYGYTF
TGTGCCAGCAGCGCGACCGGGACAGGATATGGCTACACCTTC
>NA|TRBV9|15|TRBD2|TRBJ2-5
CASSPTGLAGETQYF
TGTGCCAGCAGCCCAACGGGACTAGCGGGAGAGACCCAGTACTTC
>NA|TRBV27|12|NA|TRBJ2-1
CASSRTANEQFF
TGTGCCAGCAGCAGGACAGCAAATGAGCAGTTCTTC
>NA|TRBV5-1|15|NA|TRBJ2-3
CASSLNRDRTDTQYF
TGCGCCAGCAGCTTGAACAGGGACCGCACAGATACGCAGTATTTT
>NA|TRBV18|13|NA|TRBJ2-1
CASSPFRAYEQFF
TGTGCCAGCTCACCCTTCAGGGCCTATGAGCAGTTCTTC
>NA|TRBV28|15|TRBD2|TRBJ2-5
CASNMRGATQETQYF
TGTGCCAGCAATATGCGGGGGGCGACTCAAGAGACCCAGTACTTC
>NA|TRBV9|19|NA|TRBJ1-4
CASSALPSVWESTNEKLFF
TGTGCCAGCAGCGCTCTCCCGAGCGTGTGGGAGTCAACTAATGAAAAACTGTTTTTT
>NA|TRBV30|11|NA|TRBJ2-4
CAWSVADIQYF
TGTGCCTGGAGTGTGGCTGACATTCAGTACTTC
>NA|TRBV18|14|NA|TRBJ1-5
CASSRKDSNQPQHF
TGTGCCAGCTCTCGAAAGGACAGTAATCAGCCCCAGCATTTT
>NA|TRBV28|15|TRBD2|TRBJ2-5
CASSAGLAGVETQYF
TGTGCCAGCAGTGCCGGACTAGCGGGGGTGGAGACCCAGTACTTC
>NA|TRBV9|16|TRBD1|TRBJ1-1
CASSVDGQGANTEAFF
TGTGCCAGCAGCGTCGACGGACAGGGGGCGAACACTGAAGCTTTCTTT
>NA|TRBV7-9|15|TRBD2|TRBJ2-3
CASSLSLAGWNTQYF
TGTGCCAGCAGCTTATCACTAGCGGGGTGGAATACGCAGTATTTT
>NA|TRBV9|14|NA|TRBJ2-2
CASSPTQRAGELFF
TGTGCCAGCAGCCCTACTCAGCGGGCCGGGGAGCTGTTTTTT
>NA|TRBV19|15|TRBD1|TRBJ2-6
CASSGTGAGANGLTF
TGTGCCAGTAGTGGGACAGGGGCTGGGGCCAACGGCCTGACTTTC
>once|TRBV19|12|NA|TRBJ1-2
CASNVGDDGYTF
TGTGCCAGTAATGTAGGGGATGATGGCTACACCTTC
>NA|TRBV5-4|19|NA|TRBJ1-6
CASSSNARGGSSYNSPLHF
TGTGCCAGCAGCTCGAACGCGAGGGGGGGGTCCTCCTATAATTCACCCCTCCACTTT
>NA|TRBV27|15|TRBD2|TRBJ2-7
CASSLLWTRPYEQYF
TGTGCCAGCAGTTTATTATGGACTAGGCCCTACGAGCAGTACTTC
>NA|TRBV5-1|12|NA|TRBJ1-1
CASSLGEGEAFF
TGCGCCAGCAGCTTGGGGGAGGGTGAAGCTTTCTTT
>NA|TRBV9|14|NA|TRBJ2-7
CASSVAPMAHEQYF
TGTGCCAGCAGCGTAGCTCCCATGGCCCACGAGCAGTACTTC
>NA|TRBV5-1|13|NA|TRBJ1-1
CASSLGPLTEAFF
TGCGCCAGCAGCTTGGGTCCCCTCACTGAAGCTTTCTTT
>NA|TRBV18|13|NA|TRBJ1-1
CASSATWDTEAFF
TGTGCCAGCTCAGCGACATGGGACACTGAAGCTTTCTTT
>NA|TRBV11-3|13|TRBD1|TRBJ2-1
CASSFRGMDEQFF
TGTGCCAGCAGCTTCAGGGGGATGGATGAGCAGTTCTTC
>NA|TRBV6-5|15|NA|TRBJ1-5
CASSGEALSNQPQHF
TGTGCCAGCAGTGGGGAGGCGCTGAGCAATCAGCCCCAGCATTTT
>NA|TRBV7-5|14|NA|TRBJ2-7
CVRSSGRHLYEQYF
TGTGTCAGAAGCTCCGGCAGACATTTGTACGAGCAGTACTTC
>few|TRBV4-3|15|NA|TRBJ2-2
CASSQSGHNTGELFF
TGCGCCAGCAGCCAATCGGGACACAACACCGGGGAGCTGTTTTTT
>NA|TRBV10-1|12|NA|TRBJ2-5
CASSESGETQYF
TGCGCCAGCAGTGAGTCCGGAGAGACCCAGTACTTC
>NA|TRBV2|11|NA|TRBJ2-7
CASRLALGQYF
TGTGCCAGCAGGCTAGCCCTCGGGCAGTACTTC
>NA|TRBV18|15|NA|TRBJ1-4
CASSSSGAANEKLFF
TGTGCCAGCTCATCATCAGGGGCTGCTAATGAAAAACTGTTTTTT
>NA|TRBV6-4|14|NA|TRBJ2-2
CASSDSPVSGELFF
TGTGCCAGCAGTGACTCGCCGGTCTCCGGGGAGCTGTTTTTT
>NA|TRBV5-6|13|NA|TRBJ2-7
CASSSGHSYEQYF
TGTGCCAGCAGCTCGGGACATTCTTACGAGCAGTACTTC
>once|TRBV10-3|11|NA|TRBJ1-1
CAIRQGAEAFF
TGTGCCATCAGGCAGGGCGCTGAAGCTTTCTTT
>NA|TRBV5-1|15|NA|TRBJ2-2
CASSLEGVSTGELFF
TGCGCCAGCAGCTTGGAGGGAGTCTCTACCGGGGAGCTGTTTTTT
>NA|TRBV27|16|NA|TRBJ2-7
CASSPQRGGGHYEQYF
TGTGCCAGCAGTCCCCAAAGGGGCGGGGGCCACTACGAGCAGTACTTC
>NA|TRBV6-5|14|TRBD1|TRBJ1-1
CASSYGTGNTEAFF
TGTGCCAGCAGTTACGGGACAGGGAACACTGAAGCTTTCTTT
>NA|TRBV25-1|15|TRBD1|TRBJ1-1
CASSELDRDNTEAFF
TGTGCCAGCAGTGAACTGGACAGGGATAACACTGAAGCTTTCTTT
>once|TRBV7-6|14|NA|TRBJ2-2
CASSLIANTGELFF
TGTGCCAGCAGCTTAATCGCGAACACCGGGGAGCTGTTTTTT
>few|TRBV9|15|NA|TRBJ2-1
CASSVELASTNEQFF
TGTGCCAGCAGCGTAGAACTAGCAAGTACGAATGAGCAGTTCTTC
>once|TRBV4-2|16|NA|TRBJ1-2
CASSQDGAGTNYGYTF
TGTGCCAGCAGCCAAGATGGGGCAGGTACTAACTATGGCTACACCTTC
>NA|TRBV27|14|NA|TRBJ1-1
CASSQGHLNTEAFF
TGTGCCAGCAGTCAGGGACACCTGAACACTGAAGCTTTCTTT
>once|TRBV28|13|NA|TRBJ2-7
CAISLGGSYEQYF
TGTGCCATTTCCCTAGGAGGGAGCTACGAGCAGTACTTC
>NA|TRBV5-6|14|TRBD1|TRBJ1-6
CASSFGTANSPLHF
TGTGCCAGCAGCTTCGGGACAGCTAATTCACCCCTCCACTTT
>NA|TRBV7-9|14|NA|TRBJ1-4
CSSSLERYNEKLFF
TGTTCCAGCAGCTTAGAACGGTATAATGAAAAACTGTTTTTT
>NA|TRBV7-3|13|TRBD1|TRBJ1-2
CASSLAGGIGYTF
TGTGCCAGCAGCTTAGCAGGGGGCATTGGCTACACCTTC
>NA|TRBV30|14|TRBD2|TRBJ2-7
CAWTPSGFSYEQYF
TGTGCCTGGACTCCTAGCGGGTTCTCCTACGAGCAGTACTTC
>NA|TRBV5-4|15|NA|TRBJ2-7
CASSLQARSSYEQYF
TGTGCCAGCAGCTTGCAGGCGCGTAGCTCCTACGAGCAGTACTTC
>NA|TRBV28|17|TRBD1|TRBJ1-5
CASSLWHRGLHNQPQHF
TGTGCCAGCAGTTTATGGCACAGGGGGCTCCACAATCAGCCCCAGCATTTT
>NA|TRBV9|15|TRBD2|TRBJ2-1
CASSVSSGNYNEQFF
TGTGCCAGCAGCGTATCTAGCGGAAATTACAATGAGCAGTTCTTC
>NA|TRBV2|12|TRBD1|TRBJ1-2
CASVDRGYGYTF
TGTGCCAGCGTAGACAGGGGCTATGGCTACACCTTC
>NA|TRBV5-1|16|NA|TRBJ1-5
CASSSLGLGSNQPQHF
TGCGCCAGCAGCTCCTTGGGGCTTGGGAGCAATCAGCCCCAGCATTTT
>NA|TRBV5-6|17|TRBD1|TRBJ1-1
CASAEKLNRGRSTEAFF
TGTGCCAGCGCAGAGAAGTTAAACAGGGGGCGAAGCACTGAAGCTTTCTTT
>NA|TRBV27|15|TRBD2|TRBJ2-1
CASSLGTSGYNEQFF
TGTGCCAGCAGCCTTGGGACTAGCGGTTACAATGAGCAGTTCTTC
>NA|TRBV6-5|15|NA|TRBJ2-7
CASSYSKALRAEQYF
TGTGCCAGCAGTTACTCGAAAGCCCTGAGGGCCGAGCAGTACTTC
>once|TRBV7-2|17|TRBD2|TRBJ2-1
CASSPLGLAGLVNEQFF
TGTGCCAGCAGCCCGCTCGGACTAGCGGGATTAGTCAATGAGCAGTTCTTC
>NA|TRBV10-3|15|TRBD1|TRBJ1-2
CAISESWDSDYGYTF
TGTGCCATCAGTGAGTCGTGGGACAGCGACTATGGCTACACCTTC
>few|TRBV6-5|15|NA|TRBJ1-5
CASSYYGPPGQPQHF
TGTGCCAGCAGTTACTACGGACCGCCAGGGCAGCCCCAGCATTTT
>NA|TRBV28|15|NA|TRBJ1-1
CASSLRTVMNTEAFF
TGTGCCAGCAGTTTAAGGACAGTTATGAACACTGAAGCTTTCTTT
>NA|TRBV11-2|13|NA|TRBJ2-1
CASRTEGGSEQFF
TGTGCCAGCAGAACTGAAGGGGGAAGTGAGCAGTTCTTC